This T cell receptor (beta chain) was retrieved from a study of Graves' ophthalmopathy and Graves' hyperthyroidism. The table lists this clonotype with many counts. The authors amplified TCR beta CDR3 regions from RNA transcripts. The authors performed first-round RT-PCR with HTBI primers and then a second-round multiplex PCR. Via MiXCR, TCRdb re-called the multiplex PCR reads, giving one row per CDR3 protein. The sample gives about 640,000 distinct CDR3 sequences, approximately 39% of which show up once; about 3.3% is in the top ten. The CDR3 is made up of 15 amino acids. V lost 5 bases and J lost 5; bases outside the gene matches: 10.

The clonotype originates from an adult man with Graves' ophthalmopathy. The chain employs TRBV12-3 or TRBV12-4 and TRBJ2-5; 8 bases are shared with TRBD1. The sequencing sample was made of peripheral blood. The CDR3 loop is CASSQTGVDVETQYF. Written as DNA, the CDR3 is TGTGCCAGCAGTCAGACAGGGGTTGATGTTGAGACCCAGTACTTC.